The following is a TCR beta chain sequence with its context. This sample was taken from a study of blood T cell repertoires in COVID-19. Study information: Researchers got acute and convalescent COVID-19 samples from the United States, Italy and Spain. T cells, B-cell-depleted T cells, or PBMCs supplied cDNA or gDNA.

This CDR3 contains 13 residues. Trimming left V 5 bases short and J 7 bases short, with 15 bases between. Germline V gene sequence: CDR1 MNHEY, CDR2 SVGAGI. Authors' processing steps: Amplification of reference gene primers provided the estimated nucleated cell counts. Some clones are missing from TCRdb's copy, which holds only in-frame ones; the method was immunoSEQ multiplex PCR. V and J calls and clone size come straight from that table; D and trimming were deduced from the DNA. The data contain a few hundred thousand clones, around 89% of them singletons. This receptor was identified in a woman aged 55-69 years with acute or convalescent COVID-19. V and J are TRBV6-5 and TRBJ2-7, with TRBD1 as a possible D gene (7 bases). The sample comprised peripheral blood. CDR3 coding DNA: TGTGCCAGCAGTCGGGCGGGGACAGAGGAGCAGTACTTC. Residues: CASSRAGTEEQYF.